This is a list of T cell receptor beta chains from one sample in a study of graft-versus-host responses after intestinal transplantation. Libraries were prepared by immunoSEQ multiplex PCR; TCRdb keeps only in-frame clonotypes and omits some of them. The sample carries 15,000 to 20,000 clones, roughly 70% recorded once. Material: ileum tissue, obtained roughly three weeks after intestinal transplant. These receptors all come from a human patient who received an intestinal transplant, so some T cells may come from the graft donor. Both conserved end residues are part of each CDR3. Each record gives: CDR3 DNA, CDR3 protein, clone size, CDR3 length, D gene, V gene, J gene. A D gene is named only where the DNA matches it firmly. A row's size may be missing; if present it is once, few, many or a size class.

TGTGCCAGAAGCCTCGGACAGAACACTGAAGCTTTCTTT	CARSLGQNTEAFF	-	13	-	TRBV5-3	TRBJ1-1
TGTGCCAGCAGCGCCATCGGGACAGGGCAAGCTTTCTTT	CASSAIGTGQAFF	once	13	TRBD1	TRBV9	TRBJ1-1
TGTGCCAGCAGGGGGGCCCATGAAAAACTGTTTTTT	CASRGAHEKLFF	-	12	-	TRBV28	TRBJ1-4
TGTGCCATCAGTGATGACAGGCCTGTGACCCCGTACTCTGGAAACACCATATATTTT	CAISDDRPVTPYSGNTIYF	few	19	-	TRBV10-3	TRBJ1-3
TGTGCCAGCAGTTACGGGGGTGGCGGGGAGCTGTTTTTT	CASSYGGGGELFF	-	13	-	TRBV27	TRBJ2-2
TGTGCCAGCAGCCCCGGGACAGGAGGGGTCTATGGCTACACCTTC	CASSPGTGGVYGYTF	-	15	TRBD1	TRBV11-2	TRBJ1-2
TGTGCCTGGAGTAGGGGGAGAAACGAGCAGTACTTC	CAWSRGRNEQYF	-	12	-	TRBV30	TRBJ2-7
TGTGCCAGTATCGCGGGGGGTTTTGAAGACACTGAAGCTTTCTTT	CASIAGGFEDTEAFF	-	15	-	TRBV19	TRBJ1-1
TGCGCCAGCAGTGAGTCGGCGGGAGTAGGAGAGACCCAGTACTTC	CASSESAGVGETQYF	once	15	TRBD2	TRBV10-1	TRBJ2-5
TGTGCCAGCAGCTTAGCAGGGGGAGAAAAACTGTTTTTT	CASSLAGGEKLFF	-	13	-	TRBV7-2	TRBJ1-4
TGTGCCAGCTCACCGACGCCCCAGGGCAAAAACATTCAGTACTTC	CASSPTPQGKNIQYF	-	15	-	TRBV18	TRBJ2-4
TGCGCCAGCAGCTTAGGACTAGCGGGAGGCCGGACGCAGTATTTT	CASSLGLAGGRTQYF	few	15	TRBD2	TRBV5-1	TRBJ2-3
TGTGCCATCAGTGATGATCGGGAGGGGGGAAGACAAACGAGCTCCTACAATGAGCAGTTCTTC	CAISDDREGGRQTSSYNEQFF	once	21	TRBD2	TRBV10-3	TRBJ2-1